This T cell receptor (beta chain) comes out of a study of blood T cell repertoires in COVID-19. Sequenced by immunoSEQ multiplex PCR; TCRdb stores in-frame clones only, minus some. The sample lists 100,000 or so clones; approximately 86% were seen once. The trim removed 6 bases at V and 7 bases at J, leaving 5 bases unmatched. This CDR3 spans 13 amino acids. Germline loops: CDR1 MNHEY, CDR2 SVGAGI. Sequencing input: peripheral blood. The clonotype originates from a woman in her sixties or seventies with acute or convalescent COVID-19. This rearrangement joins TRBV6-5 to TRBJ1-2; TRBD1 matches at 10 bases. This chain's CDR3 is CASSLRDRGGYTF. CDR3 DNA: TGTGCCAGCAGCCTCCGGGACAGGGGTGGCTACACCTTC.